This T cell receptor (beta chain) was identified during a study of shared clonotypes between healthy human individuals (dated by TCRdb to the early 2020s). In terms of the full investigation: Three men and a couple of women, aged 18 to 49 years, made up the cohort. To increase sequencing depth and limit assay-specific biases, TCR repertoire library preparation and sequencing were carried out by different laboratories using diverse techniques. For each donor, three plates each were used for CD4 naive and CD4 memory, two plates were used for CD8 naive, and one plate was used for CD8 memory. Per donor, leukapheresis produced somewhere between about 0.94 and 10 billion PBMCs. To estimate repertoire size and how much clonotype sharing occurs between individuals, the study deeply sequenced the blood TCR repertoires of several healthy adults.

Broad study findings and their caveats: Larger estimated clonotype richness was generally found for naive subsets than for memory subsets. Clonotypes shared by all four sorted-subset donors showed higher generation probabilities than non-shared clonotypes. The genetic and exposure-history diversity represented was limited by the small number of donors. Rarefaction of sorted-subset datasets indicated incomplete sequencing despite the large sequencing depth. Based on pairwise subsampling, the degree of clonotype sharing among donors was expected to be affected by sequencing depth. Across a handful of donors, approximately 5% of naive CD4, around 3.3% of naive CD8, around 2.5% of memory CD4, and roughly 0.41% of memory CD8 clonotypes were shared. Sampling was restricted to blood, and TCR repertoires in tissues likely differ from the TCR repertoires found in blood.

To note about this clone: Its antigen specificity is not known. The record has no base qualities; no much larger clone is one base away.

For the CD8 naive samples, CD45RO-negative cells were positively selected for CCR7, yielding a CD45RA+CCR7+ population from which TemRA cells were excluded. Healthy HIV-negative adults with no recently reported acute infections or vaccinations were included as donors. Every donor was a Caucasian adult living in Nashville, Tennessee, USA. Blood was collected by leukapheresis, and PBMCs were isolated by Ficoll-Histopaque density gradient centrifugation and then cryopreserved in liquid nitrogen vapor phase. Analytical flow cytometry was used to check the purity and quantity of every magnetically sorted T cell population. From each sorted fraction, genomic DNA was isolated and quantified by UV absorbance on a Nanodrop 2000c. Using the deep immunoSEQ assay, multiplex PCR amplified TCR CDR3 regions from genomic DNA. Extracted genomic DNA from each cell subset was spread evenly across all wells of several immunoSEQ 96-well plates, with each plate serving as a replicate. For sorted subsets, each replicate PCR was loaded with about 0.2 ug genomic DNA, equivalent to 30,000 to 35,000 T cell genomes. Purified libraries were quantified with a Qubit 3.0 fluorometer, sized on a Bioanalyzer 2100, and re-quantified with the KAPA Library Quantification kit. A separate single-read 150-cycle Illumina NextSeq 550 flow cell was used to sequence each immunoSEQ 96-well plate. On the authors' methods: Because only junctional sequences without quality scores were contained in the immunoSEQ output, filtering matching that applied to full-length reads could not be performed. To assign V/J genes and CDR3, sequences were annotated against IMGT germline references using PyIR, a Python wrapper for IgBLAST v1.9. Reads were filtered out if the reads had weak V/J assignments (E-value above 1e-6), no CDR3, stop codons, out-of-frame junctions, or ambiguous translated residues. V3J clonotypes were defined as sequences sharing an identical inferred V gene, J gene, and CDR3 amino acid sequence. The percentage overlap between two repertoires was calculated by dividing the number of shared unique clonotypes by the size of the smaller repertoire. Three approaches were used to assess repertoire richness: RTK rarefaction, the Chao1 estimator, and Recon v2.1 estimates of unobserved clonotypes. Generation probabilities were computed with OLGA for all TCRbeta clonotypes obtained by the gDNA method from four donors. TCRdb's version of the immuneACCESS table is confined to in-frame rearrangements and falls short of the full clone set. An unresolved V gene accounts for under half of the shortfall where checked; the remainder is of unknown origin. The V and J calls and clone size come from that table; D and trimming were worked out from the DNA. This sample has about 2 million clones in its table, and roughly 94% of those were observed once. 1.1% of the sample goes to the ten largest clones.

This TCR derives from a man between 18 and 35 years old in good health. The sample was naive CD8+ T cells sorted from blood. In light of the paper, this sample's cell subset or site label describes: CD45RA+CCR7+.

CDR3 loop: CASSRDSSAEAFF. The DNA reads TGTGCCAGCAGCCGGGACAGTTCGGCTGAAGCTTTCTTT. This chain is built from TRBV5-8 and TRBJ1-1; TRBD1 lines up with 7 middle nucleotides. Based on the germline V gene, the CDR1 and CDR2 sequences are SGHTS and YDEGEE. Trimming takes 4 bases off V and 6 bases off J; junction bases not matched to a gene: 6. The CDR3 spans 13 residues, from the cysteine through the phenylalanine. Left in the record is the CDR3 DNA by itself, 39 bases read in frame from the first base.